This TCR beta chain was captured by sequencing in a study of cytomegalovirus exposure and HLA in healthy donors. Study in general: In a later analysis, the roughly 120 validation repertoires were reported to have used the same platform as the 600 to 800 first-cohort repertoires.

The method was immunoSEQ multiplex PCR; TCRdb's version includes in-frame clones alone and lacks a portion of them. Among some 150,000 clones, about 89% were seen once, and the ten largest hold roughly 2.7%. A note on this clone: No antigen is known for it.

Study-wide results and limits: The study labeled more than 150 TCR beta chains cytomegalovirus-associated.

V lost 1 base and J 2 bases, leaving 12 bases between the germline ends. The CDR3 contains 15 residues. Germline loops: CDR1 LGHNT, CDR2 FRNRAP. The chain combines TRBV12-5 with TRBJ2-7, with D maybe TRBD1 (6 bases). The receptor was derived from a man in his late teens or twenties in good health and CMV-seropositive. Sequenced input: PBMCs. CDR3 loop: CASGLDGTPTYEQYF. CDR3 in DNA: TGTGCTAGTGGTTTGGATGGGACACCTACCTACGAGCAGTACTTC.